A selection of T cell receptor beta chains follows, all from one sample in a study of control samples from healthy donors and cancer patients. Profiling relied on immunoSEQ multiplex PCR, and the TCRdb table lists in-frame clones only, not all of them. This sample has roughly 120,000 clones; 90% to 95% occur once, and the top ten carry about 1.5%. Material for sequencing was PBMCs. Source of these receptors: a man aged 45-60 years with head and neck cancer. Each CDR3 is given with its conserved first and last residue. The order of the fields is D gene, V gene, clone size, J gene, CDR3 DNA, CDR3 protein. D genes are given only for firm matches. Clone size appears in some rows only: once, few, many, or a class for an expanded clone.

>TRBD2|TRBV6-5|-|TRBJ2-5
TGTGCCAGCAGTTTCCCTGGACTAGGACAGACCCAGTACTTC
CASSFPGLGQTQYF
>-|TRBV27|-|TRBJ1-2
TGTGCCAGCAGTTTCCGCGTGGGGGACCGATGGGGCTACACCTTC
CASSFRVGDRWGYTF
>-|TRBV5-8|-|TRBJ1-2
TGTGCCAGCACCCGGGGGGACACCCTTGGGTATGGCTACACCTTC
CASTRGDTLGYGYTF
>-|TRBV30|-|TRBJ1-1
TGTGCCTGGAGTGTGGGGCAGAGGGCTTTCTTT
CAWSVGQRAFF
>TRBD1|TRBV2|few|TRBJ2-7
TGTGCCAGTATAATGTTTTTGGGGACAGGGTCGGCCTACGAGCAGTACTTC
CASIMFLGTGSAYEQYF
>TRBD2|TRBV27|once|TRBJ2-1
TGTGCCAGCAGTTTCCTCCTAGCGGGGGGGCTCTATGAGCAGTTCTTC
CASSFLLAGGLYEQFF
>-|TRBV15|-|TRBJ2-7
TGTGCCACCAGCGTCTTATTAGGCGAGCAGTACTTC
CATSVLLGEQYF
>-|TRBV12-1|-|TRBJ1-2
TGTGCCAGCAGCTTAAAATATAACTATGGCTACACCTTC
CASSLKYNYGYTF
>-|TRBV7-3|-|TRBJ1-2
TGTGCCAGCAGCTTAGGGGCAGGGCACTATGGCTACACCTTC
CASSLGAGHYGYTF
>-|TRBV28|-|TRBJ1-1
TGTGCCAGCAGTAGCCCAGCCCATCCTACTGAAGCTTTCTTT
CASSSPAHPTEAFF
>TRBD2|TRBV6-2/TRBV6-3|-|TRBJ2-1
TGTGCCAGCAGTCTCCCCCTGATGGGGTTAGCGGGGTGGAACAATGAGCAGTTCTTC
CASSLPLMGLAGWNNEQFF
>-|TRBV5-4|-|TRBJ2-5
TGTGCCAGCAGCTTGAGGACGGACCAAGAGACCCAGTACTTC
CASSLRTDQETQYF
>-|TRBV4-3|-|TRBJ1-2
TGCGCCAGCAGCCAAGGGACCTCGGACTATGGCTACACCTTC
CASSQGTSDYGYTF